The 19 T cell receptor beta chains listed next were all sequenced from one sample in a study of cytomegalovirus exposure and HLA in healthy donors. The PCR used 60 Vbeta and 13 Jbeta primers. Generated by immunoSEQ multiplex PCR, the TCRdb table keeps only in-frame clones and is missing some. This sample has over 150,000 clones; more than 70% occur once, and the top ten carry under 1.5%. Specimen: PBMCs. The receptors originated from a man aged 55 to 70 in good health and CMV-seronegative.

The CDR3 sequence is CASSALDTEAFF. CDR3 DNA: TGCGCCAGCAGCGCGTTGGACACTGAAGCTTTCTTT. The chain recombines TRBV4-1 with TRBJ1-1; unclear D gene. The CDR3 contains 12 residues. Trimming cost V 5 bases and J 3 bases, with 7 bases left between them. Germline CDR1 MGHRA, CDR2 YSYEKL.

The chain couples TRBV7-9 to TRBJ2-3; no reliable D call. CDR1 is SEHNR, CDR2 FQNEAQ, per germline (reference sequence). With 4 bases removed from V and 5 bases from J, the gap between germline ends came to 7 bases. This CDR3 is built from 12 residues. CDR3 protein: CASSYTGDTQYF. The CDR3 region has the DNA TGTGCCAGCAGCTATACCGGAGATACGCAGTATTTT.

The rearrangement links TRBV6-1 to TRBJ2-5, with 7 positions matching TRBD2. The DNA matches TRBJ2-7 better at its end, which makes the J call doubtful. This CDR3 has 15 amino acids. CDR1 MNHNS and CDR2 SASEGT come from the germline V gene. The CDR3 DNA reads as TGTGCCAGCAGTGTAGGGAGGGCGGTCTCCTACGAGCAGTACTTC. This encodes CASSVGRAVSYEQYF.

This chain links TRBV4-3 with TRBJ1-6, with TRBD1 matching 7 bases. CDR1 LGHNA and CDR2 YSLEER come from the germline V gene. The trim removed 3 bases at V and 6 bases at J, leaving 5 bases unmatched. The CDR3 sequence is 15 residues long. CDR3 nucleotides: TGCGCCAGCAGCCAGGGGGGACAGAGTAATTCACCCCTCCACTTT. Its translation: CASSQGGQSNSPLHF.

The J gene is TRBJ2-3, the V gene TRBV7-2, with TRBD2 as a possible D gene (6 bases). Per germline, CDR1 SGHTA and CDR2 FQGNSA. CDR3 length: 15 residues. The V and J ends lost 5 bases and 0 bases respectively, with 12 bases between them. The CDR3 region is CASSQRVTSTDTQYF. In DNA form, the CDR3 reads TGTGCCAGCAGCCAGCGGGTTACCAGCACAGATACGCAGTATTTT.

The chain links TRBV27 to TRBJ2-2; no reliable D call. Germline values: CDR1 MNHEY, CDR2 SMNVEV (reference sequence). The CDR3 extends over 15 amino acids. The V end was cut by 6 bases, the J end by 5 bases, with 16 bases between. CDR3 loop: CASSPRGISTGELFF. The CDR3 DNA follows: TGTGCCAGCAGCCCTCGCGGAATTTCGACCGGGGAGCTGTTTTTT.

This chain connects TRBV5-4 to TRBJ2-7; 8 nucleotides line up with TRBD2. Trimming took 0 bases from V and 6 from J; bases not matched to a gene: 5. Germline values: CDR1 SGHNT, CDR2 YYREEE (reference sequence). The CDR3 length is 14 residues. The CDR3 sequence: CASSLGVRGGEQYF. The CDR3 DNA is TGTGCCAGCAGCTTGGGCGTACGGGGGGGCGAGCAGTACTTC.

V and J are TRBV29-1 and TRBJ1-1; TRBD1 aligns across 8 bases. Germline trimming cut 4 bases from V and 1 base from J; bases unmatched to any gene: 2. This CDR3 contains 13 residues. CDR1 and CDR2 (germline): SQVTM, ANQGSEA. The CDR3 nucleotides read TGCAGCGTTGCCGGACAGGGGAACACTGAAGCTTTCTTT. Translating gives CSVAGQGNTEAFF.

The chain links TRBV9 to TRBJ1-5; weak D call: TRBD1 (5 bases). The CDR3 is 14 amino acids. Deletions cut 0 bases from V and 9 bases from J, with 13 bases between. Germline loops: CDR1 SGDLS, CDR2 YYNGEE. CDR3 sequence (DNA): TGTGCCAGCAGCGTAGGTGGGGGGGAAAGGCCCCAGCATTTT. Translated: CASSVGGGERPQHF. Full variable domain (outside the CDR3, taken from reference TRBV9 and TRBJ1-5): DSGVTQTPKHLITATGQRVTLRCSPRSGDLSVYWYQQSLDQGLQFLIQYYNGEERAKGNILERFSAQQFPDLHSELNLSSLELGDSALYFCASSVGGGERPQHFGDGTRLSIL.

As DNA, the CDR3 is TGTGCCAGCAGCTTAGGGAGACAAGAGACCCAGTACTTC. It is translated as CASSLGRQETQYF. The chain uses TRBV7-8 and TRBJ2-5, with D unresolved. Germline CDR1 is SGHVS and CDR2 is FQNEAQ. With 1 base removed from V and 2 bases from J, the gap between germline ends came to 5 bases. The CDR3 spans 13 residues.

The V gene is TRBV29-1, the J gene TRBJ2-3; 7 bases align to TRBD1. This CDR3 has 14 residues. Trimming removed 4 bases from V and 3 bases from J; junction bases left unmatched: 7. CDR1 and CDR2 (germline): SQVTM, ANQGSEA. CDR3 residues: CSVAAGGRTDTQYF. The CDR3 bases are TGCAGCGTTGCGGCAGGGGGACGGACAGATACGCAGTATTTT.

The J gene is TRBJ1-2, the V gene TRBV27, with 12 bases that match TRBD1. This CDR3 has 13 amino acids. Germline CDR1 reads MNHEY; CDR2 reads SMNVEV (reference sequence). V dropped 7 bases and J dropped 10; count of bases not matched to a gene: 7. In DNA form, the CDR3 reads TGTGCCAGCACCTCGGGACAGGGGGCCTACTACACCTTC. It yields the protein CASTSGQGAYYTF.

V usage is TRBV7-2 and J usage is TRBJ2-3; a weak D match, TRBD2 (5 bases). The V end was cut by 4 bases, the J end by 9 bases, with 17 bases between. CDR3 length: 14 amino acids. Germline lookup yields CDR1 SGHTA and CDR2 FQGNSA. CDR3 in DNA: TGTGCCAGCAGCTACGGCCCCTCCGGGAAAACGCAGTATTTT. Protein sequence: CASSYGPSGKTQYF.

V is TRBV5-6 and J is TRBJ1-1; D not resolved. Germline assignment: CDR1 SGHDT and CDR2 YYEEEE. The CDR3 is 14 residues long. Trimming stripped 1 base from V and 3 bases from J, with 10 bases between. The CDR3 region is CASSLFAADTEAFF. The CDR3, as DNA: TGTGCCAGCAGCTTGTTTGCAGCGGACACTGAAGCTTTCTTT.

The V call is TRBV7-9, the J call TRBJ1-2, with no clear D. Per the germline V gene, CDR1 is SEHNR and CDR2 is FQNEAQ (reference sequence). V shed 5 bases and J shed 4 bases, with 11 bases lying between them. This CDR3 comprises 13 residues. CDR3 sequence (DNA): TGTGCCAGCAGCCAAACAGCCATCTATGGCTACACCTTC. Protein: CASSQTAIYGYTF.

V usage is TRBV5-1 and J usage is TRBJ2-1, with 7 nucleotides matching TRBD1. Germline V gene sequence: CDR1 SGHRS, CDR2 YFSETQ. This CDR3 contains 15 residues. The V and J ends lost 2 bases and 5 bases, in that order; junction bases with no gene match: 7. This CDR3 reads CASSLLDRLDNEQFF. Written as DNA, the CDR3 is TGCGCCAGCAGCTTACTGGACAGGTTGGACAATGAGCAGTTCTTC.

The chain has TRBV11-2 and TRBJ2-5, with D possibly matching TRBD1 (6 bases). The CDR3 spans 12 residues. The germline gives CDR1 SGHAT, CDR2 FQNNGV. Trimming pared 4 bases from V and 11 bases from J, leaving 14 bases between. The CDR3 region is CASSSQGLEQYF. Written as DNA, the CDR3 is TGTGCCAGCAGCTCACAGGGATTGGAGCAGTACTTC.

CDR3 protein: CASSLVTATARVADTQYF. In DNA form, the CDR3 reads TGTGCCAGCAGCTTAGTAACCGCGACAGCACGGGTGGCAGATACGCAGTATTTT. V gene TRBV7-6 combines with J gene TRBJ2-3; perhaps TRBD1 as D (5 bases). The V gene lost 1 base and the J gene lost 4 bases, with 21 bases spanning the gap. Germline values: CDR1 SGHVS, CDR2 FNYEAQ. This CDR3 comprises 18 residues.

The chain carries TRBV6-5 and TRBJ1-2; TRBD1 matches 9 bases. The CDR3 has 15 residues. The ends lost 7 bases at V and 5 bases at J; junction bases unmatched: 11. Germline CDR1 reads MNHEY; CDR2 reads SVGAGI. As DNA, the CDR3 is TGTGCCAGCACTTCCGGCTACAGGGGGCGATATGGCTACACCTTC. This gives the protein CASTSGYRGRYGYTF.